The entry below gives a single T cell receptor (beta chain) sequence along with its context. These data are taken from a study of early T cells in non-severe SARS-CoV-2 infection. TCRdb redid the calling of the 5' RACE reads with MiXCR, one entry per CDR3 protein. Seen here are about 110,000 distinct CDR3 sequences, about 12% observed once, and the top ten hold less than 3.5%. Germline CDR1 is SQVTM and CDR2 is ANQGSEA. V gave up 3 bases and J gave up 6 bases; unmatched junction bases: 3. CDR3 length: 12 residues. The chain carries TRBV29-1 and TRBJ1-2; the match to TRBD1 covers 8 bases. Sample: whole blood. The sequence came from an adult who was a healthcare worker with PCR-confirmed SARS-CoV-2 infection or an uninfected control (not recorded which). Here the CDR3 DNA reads TGCAGCGTTGAGAGACAGGGGAATGGCTACACCTTC. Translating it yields CSVERQGNGYTF.